These 15 T cell receptor beta chains were sequenced from one sample in a study of OX40 agonist ivuxolimab in advanced cancers. Clones were read by immunoSEQ multiplex PCR, and TCRdb kept only the in-frame ones, dropping some. The sample records 54,000 or so clones, 70% to 80% being singletons. Material: CD4+ or CD8+ T cells sorted from blood, obtained in a trial of the OX40 agonist ivuxolimab. All receptors derive from an adult with an advanced solid tumor such as melanoma, head and neck, liver or kidney cancer.

The genes are TRBV5-1 and TRBJ1-1, with 7 bases matching TRBD1. CDR1 is SGHRS, CDR2 YFSETQ, per germline. V trimming: 4 bases; J trimming: 5 bases; junction bases outside the gene matches: 8. This CDR3 is built from 14 residues. The CDR3 is CASSPRQGGTEAFF. The CDR3, as DNA: TGCGCCAGCAGCCCTCGACAGGGAGGGACTGAAGCTTTCTTT.

The chain joins TRBV6-5 to TRBJ2-7; perhaps D is TRBD1 or TRBD2 (5 bases each). V was pared by 8 bases and J by 2 bases, with 13 bases between. CDR3 length: 13 amino acids. The germline CDR1 and CDR2 sequences are MNHEY and SVGAGI. The CDR3 protein is CASGPGTTYEQYF. For the CDR3, the DNA is TGTGCCAGCGGTCCAGGGACGACCTACGAGCAGTACTTC.

The rearrangement uses TRBV7-8 and TRBJ2-3, with D perhaps TRBD1 or TRBD2 (5 bases each). V lost 5 bases to trimming and J lost 0 bases, with 12 bases between them. The CDR3 contains 15 residues. Looked up from germline, CDR1 is SGHVS and CDR2 is FQNEAQ. The CDR3 DNA reads TGTGCCAGCAGCCGAGGGGCCCTTAGCACAGATACGCAGTATTTT. Its translation is CASSRGALSTDTQYF.

V and J are TRBV27 and TRBJ1-1; D perhaps matches TRBD1 (5 bases). The CDR3 totals 16 residues. Between the trimmed V and J ends, which lost 0 bases and 1 base, there was a span of 12 bases. CDR1 and CDR2 (germline): MNHEY, SMNVEV (reference sequence). For the CDR3, the DNA is TGTGCCAGCAGTTTATCGCTGGGACTGCGGAACACTGAAGCTTTCTTT. This encodes CASSLSLGLRNTEAFF.

The chain joins TRBV19 to TRBJ2-7; 12 bases are shared with TRBD1. CDR3 length: 13 amino acids. The germline V gene encodes CDR1 LNHDA and CDR2 SQIVND (reference sequence). V was pared by 5 bases and J by 5 bases, with 1 base of the junction left unmatched. The CDR3 protein is CASSGTGGHEQYF. DNA of the CDR3: TGTGCCAGTAGTGGGACAGGGGGCCACGAGCAGTACTTC.

This clone was found a few times. This chain joins TRBV4-1 and TRBJ2-5; tentative D call: TRBD2 (6 bases). CDR1 is MGHRA, CDR2 YSYEKL, per germline. The CDR3 extends over 13 amino acids. V was pared by 4 bases and J by 2 bases, with 8 bases between. The CDR3 protein is CASSRRVQETQYF. CDR3 nucleotides: TGCGCCAGCAGCCGGAGGGTACAAGAGACCCAGTACTTC.

The J gene is TRBJ2-6, the V gene TRBV27, with 15 bases aligning to TRBD2. Germline assignment: CDR1 MNHEY and CDR2 SMNVEV (reference sequence). This CDR3 has 20 amino acids. Trimming cost V 6 bases and J 0 bases; bases outside gene matches: 9. Here the CDR3 DNA reads TGTGCCAGCAGCCGAAACCCGGGACTAGCGGGAGGCTCTGGGGCCAACGTCCTGACTTTC. Translation: CASSRNPGLAGGSGANVLTF.

This clone has a handful of counts. The rearrangement joins TRBV7-3 to TRBJ2-1; 8 nucleotides match TRBD2. V gave up 4 bases and J gave up 2 bases; unmatched junction bases: 7. Germline CDR1 reads SGHTA; CDR2 reads FQGTGA. The CDR3 runs 16 residues. CDR3 protein: CASSSQAGVAYNEQFF. CDR3 DNA sequence: TGTGCCAGCAGCTCCCAAGCGGGAGTCGCCTACAATGAGCAGTTCTTC.

On this clone itself: Other DNA sequences in this specimen translate into the identical CDR3. The chain recombines TRBV5-1 with TRBJ2-7; D is undetermined. V lost 0 bases, J lost 1 base, and 8 bases lay in between. The CDR3 has 14 amino acids. Germline V gene sequence: CDR1 SGHRS, CDR2 YFSETQ. The CDR3 sequence: CASSLDRRSYEQYF. The CDR3 DNA follows: TGCGCCAGCAGCTTGGACCGGAGATCCTACGAGCAGTACTTC.

This clone was found a few times. The rearrangement uses TRBV7-9 and TRBJ1-2, with TRBD1 matching over 8 bases. Germline values: CDR1 SEHNR, CDR2 FQNEAQ (reference sequence). V lost 3 bases to trimming and J lost 5 bases; unmatched junction nucleotides: 5. CDR3 length: 14 residues. The CDR3 DNA is TGTGCCAGCAGCTTCGTACAGGGGGTGTATGGCTACACCTTC. This encodes CASSFVQGVYGYTF.

The chain links TRBV6-4 to TRBJ2-3, with TRBD1 matching 10 bases. The length of the CDR3 is 17 residues. After removal of 7 bases from V and 1 base from J, the junction contained 11 bases not matched to a gene. Per the germline V gene, CDR1 is MRHNA and CDR2 is SNTAGT. The CDR3 nucleotides are TGTGCCAGCACCCTGGAGGGGACAGGGGACCGCACAGATACGCAGTATTTT. It specifies CASTLEGTGDRTDTQYF.

V gene TRBV2 combines with J gene TRBJ2-5; 14 bases fit TRBD2. The germline CDR1 and CDR2 sequences are SNHLY and FYNNEI. The CDR3 totals 15 residues. V was clipped by 6 bases and J by 3 bases; unmatched bases: 3. The CDR3 spells CASRATSGGEETQYF. CDR3 nucleotides: TGTGCCAGCAGGGCGACTAGCGGGGGGGAAGAGACCCAGTACTTC. Supplemented by reference TRBV2 and TRBJ2-5, the full variable domain reads EPEVTQTPSHQVTQMGQEVILRCVPISNHLYFYWYRQILGQKVEFLVSFYNNEISEKSEIFDDQFSVERPDGSNFTLKIRSTKLEDSAMYFCASRATSGGEETQYFGPGTRLLVL.

This CDR3 reads CASSLVSQGGSPLHF. CDR3 DNA sequence: TGTGCCAGCAGCTTAGTGTCTCAGGGAGGTTCACCCCTCCACTTT. The chain links TRBV7-9 to TRBJ1-6; TRBD1 might be the D (5 bases). In germline, CDR1 is SEHNR, CDR2 FQNEAQ (reference sequence). This CDR3 has 15 amino acids. Trimming pared 1 base from V and 9 bases from J, leaving 13 bases between. The full variable domain, its missing parts supplied by reference TRBV7-9 and TRBJ1-6, is DTGVSQNPRHKITKRGQNVTFRCDPISEHNRLYWYRQTLGQGPEFLTYFQNEAQLEKSRLLSDRFSAERPKGSFSTLEIQRTEQGDSAMYLCASSLVSQGGSPLHFGNGTRLTVT.

This chain links TRBV5-8 with TRBJ1-1; D not resolved. The CDR3 loop spans 12 amino acids. V lost 4 bases and J lost 6, with 10 bases in between. CDR1 SGHTS and CDR2 YDEGEE come from the germline V gene. In nucleotides, the CDR3 is TGTGCCAGCAGCACGGAATTATCTGAAGCTTTCTTT. Its translation is CASSTELSEAFF.

V gene TRBV25-1 combines with J gene TRBJ2-5; either TRBD1 or TRBD2 may fit D (6 bases each). Germline V lookup: CDR1 MGHDK, CDR2 SYGVNS. V lost 2 bases to trimming and J lost 2 bases, with 12 bases between them. This CDR3 region has 15 residues. The CDR3 here is CASSEGSGAQETQYF. The CDR3 DNA sequence: TGTGCCAGCAGTGAAGGGTCGGGGGCTCAAGAGACCCAGTACTTC.